The 12 T cell receptor beta chains below come from one sample, sequenced in a study of T cell clonotyping in hematopoietic cell transplantation. Data came from immunoSEQ multiplex PCR; TCRdb stores just in-frame clones and leaves some out. This table has 15,000 to 20,000 clones, about 93% appearing once. Sequencing used peripheral blood mononuclear cells. These receptor sequences come from a man aged 35-49 years in good health. Some clones in this sample may be carry-over from other donors' samples.

The rearrangement uses TRBV6-4 and TRBJ2-3; D remains unclear. Trimming left V 4 bases short and J 2 bases short, with 13 bases between. Germline loops: CDR1 MRHNA, CDR2 SNTAGT. The length of the CDR3 is 15 residues. The CDR3 reads CASSAAHTITDTQYF. DNA for the CDR3: TGTGCCAGCAGTGCAGCCCATACGATCACAGATACGCAGTATTTT.

The V and J genes are TRBV19 and TRBJ1-5, with unresolved D. The CDR3 consists of 13 residues. Germline loops: CDR1 LNHDA, CDR2 SQIVND (reference sequence). Trimming left V 5 bases short and J 0 bases short, with 5 bases between. CDR3 amino acids: CASSHLSNQPQHF. CDR3 in DNA: TGTGCCAGTAGTCATCTTAGCAATCAGCCCCAGCATTTT.

V usage is TRBV5-1 and J usage is TRBJ2-3, with D maybe TRBD2 (6 bases). The CDR3 consists of 17 residues. V dropped 4 bases and J dropped 2 bases, with 20 bases sitting between them. Germline assignment: CDR1 SGHRS and CDR2 YFSETQ. CDR3 nucleotides: TGCGCCAGCAGCCTGGGGTTTGGAGGGCGCACCACAGATACGCAGTATTTT. This gives the protein CASSLGFGGRTTDTQYF.

The V gene is TRBV7-3, the J gene TRBJ1-3; D not certain. From germline, CDR1 is SGHTA and CDR2 FQGTGA. CDR3 size: 13 residues. The germline V and J ends were trimmed by 6 bases and 4 bases, with 10 bases remaining between them. CDR3 bases: TGTGCCAGCAGTCTGGGTCCGGGAAACACCATATATTTT. This encodes CASSLGPGNTIYF.

This chain uses TRBV7-2 with TRBJ1-5, with 9 bases aligning to TRBD1. Germline values: CDR1 SGHTA, CDR2 FQGNSA. Trimming at V came to 5 bases and at J to 5 bases, leaving 7 bases not matched to a gene. The CDR3 contains 15 residues. The DNA of the CDR3 is TGTGCCAGCAGCCTAGACCACAGGGGGCATCAGCCCCAGCATTTT. Amino acid sequence: CASSLDHRGHQPQHF.

The chain combines TRBV30 with TRBJ2-7; no clear D. CDR3 size: 12 residues. Trimming cost V 0 bases and J 2 bases, with 5 bases left between them. Germline CDR1 reads GTSNPN; CDR2 reads SVGIG (reference sequence). The CDR3 is CAWSVIAYEQYF. The DNA of the CDR3 is TGTGCCTGGAGTGTTATTGCCTACGAGCAGTACTTC.

The count of this clone is one. The rearrangement joins TRBV7-3 to TRBJ2-3; TRBD2 agrees at 11 bases. CDR1 and CDR2 from the germline V gene are SGHTA and FQGTGA. The CDR3 runs 16 residues. With V trimmed by 5 bases and J by 2 bases, 6 bases remained unmatched. Here the CDR3 DNA reads TGTGCCAGCAGCATCGGGACTAGCGGTAACACAGATACGCAGTATTTT. It yields the protein CASSIGTSGNTDTQYF.

This chain connects TRBV14 to TRBJ1-6; D is unresolved. The CDR3 is made up of 13 amino acids. CDR1 is SGHDN, CDR2 FVKESK, per germline. Trimming shortened V by 2 bases and J by 8 bases, and 7 bases separated the two germline ends. The CDR3 coding sequence is TGTGCCAGCAGCCAATATGCGGATTCACCCCTCCACTTT. The encoded protein is CASSQYADSPLHF.

The V and J genes are TRBV6-5 and TRBJ1-1, with a tentative D call TRBD1 (5 bases). V lost 0 bases and J lost 4, with 12 bases in between. In germline, CDR1 is MNHEY, CDR2 SVGAGI. The CDR3 extends over 15 amino acids. The CDR3 loop reads CASSYSWDHFTEAFF. The CDR3 nucleotides are TGTGCCAGCAGTTACTCGTGGGACCATTTCACTGAAGCTTTCTTT.

The V and J genes are TRBV15 and TRBJ2-7; D may be TRBD1 (6 bases). The ends were cut back, 5 bases at V and 7 bases at J, with 15 bases in the middle. This CDR3 is 13 amino acids long. Germline CDR1 is LNHNV and CDR2 is YYDKDF (reference sequence). The CDR3 sequence is CATSRTAPREQYF. In nucleotides, the CDR3 is TGTGCCACCAGCCGGACAGCTCCCCGGGAGCAGTACTTC.

The chain joins TRBV7-2 to TRBJ1-2; a weak D match, TRBD1 (6 bases). Germline V lookup: CDR1 SGHTA, CDR2 FQGNSA. This CDR3 has 13 residues. V lost 7 bases, J lost 6 bases, and 15 bases lay in between. Written as DNA, the CDR3 is TGTGCCAGCAATTGGGGGGCCTCAAATGGCTACACCTTC. Its translation is CASNWGASNGYTF.

This sequence joins TRBV2 and TRBJ2-7; 7 bases are a match to TRBD1. CDR1 and CDR2 (germline): SNHLY, FYNNEI. Losses at the gene ends were 2 bases for V and 6 bases for J; bases not matched to a gene: 13. There are 16 residues in the CDR3. The CDR3 is CASSELGQLAGLEQYF. In nucleotides, the CDR3 is TGTGCCAGCAGTGAATTGGGACAGCTAGCCGGCCTCGAGCAGTACTTC.